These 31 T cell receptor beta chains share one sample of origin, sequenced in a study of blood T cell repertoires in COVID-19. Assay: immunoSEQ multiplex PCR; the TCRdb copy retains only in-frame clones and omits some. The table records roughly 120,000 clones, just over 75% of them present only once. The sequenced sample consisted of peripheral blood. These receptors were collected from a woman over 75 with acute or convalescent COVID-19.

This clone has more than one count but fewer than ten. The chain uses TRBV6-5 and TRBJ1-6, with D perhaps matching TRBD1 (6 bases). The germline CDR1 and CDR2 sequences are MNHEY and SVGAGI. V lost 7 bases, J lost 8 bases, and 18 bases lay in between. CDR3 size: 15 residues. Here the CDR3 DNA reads TGTGCCAGCATGACGGGGGGGGCGAGGTATTCACCCCTCCACTTT. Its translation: CASMTGGARYSPLHF.

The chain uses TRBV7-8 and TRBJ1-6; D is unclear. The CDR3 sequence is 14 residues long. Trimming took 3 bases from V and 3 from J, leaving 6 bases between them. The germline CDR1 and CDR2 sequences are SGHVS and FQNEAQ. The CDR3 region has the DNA TGTGCCAGCAGCTTTAGCTTCTATAATTCACCCCTCCACTTT. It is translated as CASSFSFYNSPLHF.

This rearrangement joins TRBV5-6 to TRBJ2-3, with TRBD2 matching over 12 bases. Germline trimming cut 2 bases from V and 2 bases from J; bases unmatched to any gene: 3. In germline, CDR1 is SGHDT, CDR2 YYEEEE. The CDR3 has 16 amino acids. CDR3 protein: CASSFRTSGVTDTQYF. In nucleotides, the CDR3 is TGTGCCAGCAGCTTTAGGACTAGCGGGGTCACAGATACGCAGTATTTT.

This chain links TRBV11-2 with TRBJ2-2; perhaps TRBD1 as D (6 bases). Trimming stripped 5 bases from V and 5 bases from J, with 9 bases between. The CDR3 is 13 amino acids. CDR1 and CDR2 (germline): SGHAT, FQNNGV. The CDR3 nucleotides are TGTGCCAGCAGCCAACAGGGAACCGGGGAGCTGTTTTTT. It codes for CASSQQGTGELFF.

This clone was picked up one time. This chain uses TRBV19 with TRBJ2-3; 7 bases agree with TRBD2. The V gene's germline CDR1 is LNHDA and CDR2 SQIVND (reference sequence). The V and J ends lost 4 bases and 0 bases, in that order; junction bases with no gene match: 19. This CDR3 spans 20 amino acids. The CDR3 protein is CASSTQGRVGGVTSTDTQYF. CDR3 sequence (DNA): TGTGCCAGTAGTACTCAAGGGAGGGTTGGCGGGGTAACTAGCACAGATACGCAGTATTTT.

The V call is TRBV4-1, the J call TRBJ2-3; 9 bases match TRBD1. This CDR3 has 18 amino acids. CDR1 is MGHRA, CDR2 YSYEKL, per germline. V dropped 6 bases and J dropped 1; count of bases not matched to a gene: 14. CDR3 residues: CASRATGGLSGRTDTQYF. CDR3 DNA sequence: TGCGCCAGCAGGGCAACAGGGGGCTTGAGCGGCCGCACAGATACGCAGTATTTT.

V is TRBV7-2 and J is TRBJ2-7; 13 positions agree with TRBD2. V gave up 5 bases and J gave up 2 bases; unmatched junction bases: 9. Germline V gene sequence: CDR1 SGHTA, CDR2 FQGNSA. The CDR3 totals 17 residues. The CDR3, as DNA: TGTGCCAGCAGCCCCGTGGCCGGGACTAGCGGGACCTACGAGCAGTACTTC. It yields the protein CASSPVAGTSGTYEQYF. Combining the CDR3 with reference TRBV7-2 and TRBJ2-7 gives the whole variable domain GAGVSQSPSNKVTEKGKDVELRCDPISGHTALYWYRQSLGQGLEFLIYFQGNSAPDKSGLPSDRFSAERTGGSVSTLTIQRTQQEDSAVYLCASSPVAGTSGTYEQYFGPGTRLTVT.

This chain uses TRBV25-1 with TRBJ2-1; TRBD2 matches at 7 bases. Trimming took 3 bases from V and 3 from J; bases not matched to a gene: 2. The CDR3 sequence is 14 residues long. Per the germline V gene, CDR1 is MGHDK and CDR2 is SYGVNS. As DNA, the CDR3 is TGTGCCAGCAGTGAGGGGGGGTACTACAATGAGCAGTTCTTC. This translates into CASSEGGYYNEQFF.

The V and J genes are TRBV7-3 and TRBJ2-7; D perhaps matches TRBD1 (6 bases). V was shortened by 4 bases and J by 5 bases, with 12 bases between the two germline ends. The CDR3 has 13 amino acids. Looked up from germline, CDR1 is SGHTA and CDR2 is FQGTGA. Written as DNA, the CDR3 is TGTGCCAGCAGCTCACAGGGAAGGAACGAGCAGTACTTC. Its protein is CASSSQGRNEQYF. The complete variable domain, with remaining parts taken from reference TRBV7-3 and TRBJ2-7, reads GAGVSQTPSNKVTEKGKYVELRCDPISGHTALYWYRQSLGQGPEFLIYFQGTGAADDSGLPNDRFFAVRPEGSVSTLKIQRTERGDSAVYLCASSSQGRNEQYFGPGTRLTVT.

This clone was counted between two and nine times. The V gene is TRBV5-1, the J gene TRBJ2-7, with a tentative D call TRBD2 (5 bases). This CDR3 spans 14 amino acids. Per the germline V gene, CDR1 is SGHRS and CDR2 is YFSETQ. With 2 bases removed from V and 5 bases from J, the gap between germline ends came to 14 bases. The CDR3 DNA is TGCGCCAGCAGCTTTGCTAGTGCGGGCAACGAGCAGTACTTC. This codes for CASSFASAGNEQYF.

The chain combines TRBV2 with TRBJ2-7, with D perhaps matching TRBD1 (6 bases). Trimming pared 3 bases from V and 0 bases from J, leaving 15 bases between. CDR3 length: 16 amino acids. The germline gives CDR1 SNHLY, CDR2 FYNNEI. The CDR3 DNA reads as TGTGCCAGCAGTGAGGTTGGGGGCGGCATCTCCTACGAGCAGTACTTC. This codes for CASSEVGGGISYEQYF.

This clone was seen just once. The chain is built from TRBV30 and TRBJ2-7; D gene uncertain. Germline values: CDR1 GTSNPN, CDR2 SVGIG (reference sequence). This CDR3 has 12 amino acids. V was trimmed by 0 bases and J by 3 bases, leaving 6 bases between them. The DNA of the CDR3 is TGTGCCTGGAGTGTGTCCCACTACGAGCAGTACTTC. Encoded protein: CAWSVSHYEQYF.

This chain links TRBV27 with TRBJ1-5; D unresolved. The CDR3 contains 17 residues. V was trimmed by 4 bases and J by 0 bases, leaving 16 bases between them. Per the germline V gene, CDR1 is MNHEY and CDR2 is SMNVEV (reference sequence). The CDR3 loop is CASSSRRPSYSNQPQHF. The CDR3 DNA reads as TGTGCCAGCAGTTCGAGGCGACCTTCGTATAGCAATCAGCCCCAGCATTTT.

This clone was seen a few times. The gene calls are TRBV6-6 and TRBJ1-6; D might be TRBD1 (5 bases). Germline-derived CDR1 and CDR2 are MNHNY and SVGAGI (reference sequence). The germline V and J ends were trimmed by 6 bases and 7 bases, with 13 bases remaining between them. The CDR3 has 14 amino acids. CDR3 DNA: TGTGCCAGCAGCCCAGTGGGGGGAAATTCACCCCTCCACTTT. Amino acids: CASSPVGGNSPLHF.

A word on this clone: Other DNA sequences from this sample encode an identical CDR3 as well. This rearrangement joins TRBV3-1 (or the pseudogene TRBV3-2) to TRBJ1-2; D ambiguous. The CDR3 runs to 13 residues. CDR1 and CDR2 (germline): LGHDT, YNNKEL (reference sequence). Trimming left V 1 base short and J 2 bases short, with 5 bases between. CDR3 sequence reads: CASSQGRNYGYTF. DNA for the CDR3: TGTGCCAGCAGCCAAGGCAGAAACTATGGCTACACCTTC.

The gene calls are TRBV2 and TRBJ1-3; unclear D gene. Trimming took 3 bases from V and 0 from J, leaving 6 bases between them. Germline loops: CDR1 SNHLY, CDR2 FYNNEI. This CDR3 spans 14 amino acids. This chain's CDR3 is CASSEVYSGNTIYF. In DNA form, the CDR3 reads TGTGCCAGCAGTGAGGTCTACTCTGGAAACACCATATATTTT.

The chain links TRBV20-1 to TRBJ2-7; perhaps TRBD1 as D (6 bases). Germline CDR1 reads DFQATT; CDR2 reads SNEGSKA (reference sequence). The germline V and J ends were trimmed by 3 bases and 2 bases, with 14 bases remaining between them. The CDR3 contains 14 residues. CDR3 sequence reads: CSASYRAPPYEQYF. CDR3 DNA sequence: TGCAGTGCTAGTTACAGGGCACCTCCCTACGAGCAGTACTTC.

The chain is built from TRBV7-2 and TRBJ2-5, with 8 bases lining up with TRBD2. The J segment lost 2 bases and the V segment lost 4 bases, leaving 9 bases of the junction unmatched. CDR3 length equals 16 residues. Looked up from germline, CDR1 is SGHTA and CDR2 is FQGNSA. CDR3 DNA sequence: TGTGCCAGCAGCTCCCAAAGCGGGAGATTTCAAGAGACCCAGTACTTC. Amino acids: CASSSQSGRFQETQYF.

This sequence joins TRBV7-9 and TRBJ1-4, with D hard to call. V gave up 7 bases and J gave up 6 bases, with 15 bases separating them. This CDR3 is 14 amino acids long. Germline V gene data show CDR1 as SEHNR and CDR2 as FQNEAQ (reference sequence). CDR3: CASTPPGNYEKLFF. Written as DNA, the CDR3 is TGTGCCAGCACCCCGCCGGGGAACTATGAAAAACTGTTTTTT.

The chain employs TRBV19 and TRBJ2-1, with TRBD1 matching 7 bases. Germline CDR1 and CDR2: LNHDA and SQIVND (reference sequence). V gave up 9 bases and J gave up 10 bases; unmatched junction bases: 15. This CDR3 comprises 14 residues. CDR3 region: CASAGTTGRREQFF. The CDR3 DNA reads TGTGCCAGCGCCGGAACGACAGGGAGAAGAGAGCAGTTCTTC.

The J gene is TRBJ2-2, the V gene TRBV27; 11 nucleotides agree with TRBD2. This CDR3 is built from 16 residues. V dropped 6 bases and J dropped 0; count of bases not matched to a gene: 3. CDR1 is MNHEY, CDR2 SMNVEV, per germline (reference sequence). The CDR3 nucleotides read TGTGCCAGCAGCCCTAGCGGGAGGACGAACACCGGGGAGCTGTTTTTT. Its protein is CASSPSGRTNTGELFF.

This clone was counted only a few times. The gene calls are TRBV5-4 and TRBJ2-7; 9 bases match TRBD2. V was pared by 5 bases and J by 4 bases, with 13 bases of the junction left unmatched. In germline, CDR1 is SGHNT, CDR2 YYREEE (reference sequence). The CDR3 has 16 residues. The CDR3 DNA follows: TGTGCCAGCAGTAATAAAGGAGGCGGGAGGGGATACGAGCAGTACTTC. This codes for CASSNKGGGRGYEQYF.

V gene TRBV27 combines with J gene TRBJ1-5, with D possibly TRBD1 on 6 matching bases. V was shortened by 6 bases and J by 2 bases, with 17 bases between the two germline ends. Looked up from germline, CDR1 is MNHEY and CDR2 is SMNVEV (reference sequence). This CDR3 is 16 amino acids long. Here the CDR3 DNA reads TGTGCCAGCAGAGCGGAACAGGGATACGGCAATCAGCCCCAGCATTTT. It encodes CASRAEQGYGNQPQHF.

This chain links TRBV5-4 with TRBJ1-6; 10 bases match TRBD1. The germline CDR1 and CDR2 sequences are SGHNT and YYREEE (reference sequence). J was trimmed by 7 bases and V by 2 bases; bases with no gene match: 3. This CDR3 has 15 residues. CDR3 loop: CASSFGTGENSPLHF. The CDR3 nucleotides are TGTGCCAGCAGCTTTGGGACAGGGGAAAATTCACCCCTCCACTTT.

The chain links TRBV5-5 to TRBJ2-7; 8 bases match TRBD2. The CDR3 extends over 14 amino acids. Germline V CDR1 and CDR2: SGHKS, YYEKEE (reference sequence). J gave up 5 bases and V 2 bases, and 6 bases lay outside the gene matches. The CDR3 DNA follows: TGTGCCAGCAGCTTCTCGGGGGGGACCCACGAGCAGTACTTC. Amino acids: CASSFSGGTHEQYF.

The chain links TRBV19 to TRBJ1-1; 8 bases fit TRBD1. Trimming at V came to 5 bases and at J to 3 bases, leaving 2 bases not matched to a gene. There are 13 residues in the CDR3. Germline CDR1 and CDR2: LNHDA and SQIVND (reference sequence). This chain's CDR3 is CASSLDRDTEAFF. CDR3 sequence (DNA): TGTGCCAGTAGTCTGGACAGGGACACTGAAGCTTTCTTT.

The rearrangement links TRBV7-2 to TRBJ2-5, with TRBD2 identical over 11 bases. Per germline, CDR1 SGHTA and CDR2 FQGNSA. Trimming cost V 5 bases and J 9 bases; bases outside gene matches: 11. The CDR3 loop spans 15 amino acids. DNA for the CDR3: TGTGCCAGCAGCCTACTAGCGGGAGCCCGGGGGTCCCAGTACTTC. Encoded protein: CASSLLAGARGSQYF.

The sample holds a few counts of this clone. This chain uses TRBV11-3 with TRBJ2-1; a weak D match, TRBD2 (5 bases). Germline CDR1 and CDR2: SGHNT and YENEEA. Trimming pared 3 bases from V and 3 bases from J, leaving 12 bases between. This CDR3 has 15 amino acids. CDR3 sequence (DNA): TGTGCCAGCAGCTTTGGACGGGGAAACTACAATGAGCAGTTCTTC. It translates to CASSFGRGNYNEQFF. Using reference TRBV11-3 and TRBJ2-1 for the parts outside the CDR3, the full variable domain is EAGVVQSPRYKIIEKKQPVAFWCNPISGHNTLYWYLQNLGQGPELLIRYENEEAVDDSQLPKDRFSAERLKGVDSTLKIQPAELGDSAVYLCASSFGRGNYNEQFFGPGTRLTVL.

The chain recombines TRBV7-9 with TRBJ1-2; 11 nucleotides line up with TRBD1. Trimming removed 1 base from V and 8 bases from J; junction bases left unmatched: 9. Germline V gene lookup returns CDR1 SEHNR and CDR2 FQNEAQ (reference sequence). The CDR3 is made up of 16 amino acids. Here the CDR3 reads CASSLVLGQGAGGYTF. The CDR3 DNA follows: TGTGCCAGCAGCTTAGTGCTTGGACAGGGGGCCGGGGGCTACACCTTC.

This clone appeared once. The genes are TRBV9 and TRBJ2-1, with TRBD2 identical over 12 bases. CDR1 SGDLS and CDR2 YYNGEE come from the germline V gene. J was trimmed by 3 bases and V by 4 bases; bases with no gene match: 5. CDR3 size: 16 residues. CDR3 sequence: CASSLTSGRSYNEQFF. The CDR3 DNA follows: TGTGCCAGCAGCCTTACTAGCGGGAGGAGCTACAATGAGCAGTTCTTC.

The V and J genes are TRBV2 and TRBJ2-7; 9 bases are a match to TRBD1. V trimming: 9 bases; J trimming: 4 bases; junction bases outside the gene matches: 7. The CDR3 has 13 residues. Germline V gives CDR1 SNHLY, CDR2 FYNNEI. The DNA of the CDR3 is TGTGCCAGTACAGGGGGCGCAGGTTACGAGCAGTACTTC. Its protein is CASTGGAGYEQYF.